Reported below is one TCR beta chain. Its target is unknown. The sample is drawn from a study of post-analysis software for immune sequencing data. CDR3 length: 15 residues. V gave up 4 bases and J gave up 7 bases; unmatched junction bases: 9. Germline V gives CDR1 DFQATT, CDR2 SNEGSKA (reference sequence). Study results and limitations: Roughly 5 TRBV segments occurring more often in patients than controls included TRBV5-6, TRBV5-1 and TRBV20-1.

Unique molecular identifiers were carried by the TCR beta cDNA libraries. TCRdb used MiXCR to reprocess the PCR reads, holding one entry per CDR3 protein. The table records some 690,000 distinct CDR3 sequences, roughly 29% of them present only once. The TCR originated in a girl under 18 with multiple sclerosis. The sequenced sample consisted of blood. The chain joins TRBV20-1 to TRBJ2-2, with TRBD2 matching over 10 bases. The CDR3 reads CSATKAGGPNGELFF. CDR3 DNA: TGCAGTGCTACGAAAGCGGGGGGGCCGAACGGGGAGCTGTTTTTT.